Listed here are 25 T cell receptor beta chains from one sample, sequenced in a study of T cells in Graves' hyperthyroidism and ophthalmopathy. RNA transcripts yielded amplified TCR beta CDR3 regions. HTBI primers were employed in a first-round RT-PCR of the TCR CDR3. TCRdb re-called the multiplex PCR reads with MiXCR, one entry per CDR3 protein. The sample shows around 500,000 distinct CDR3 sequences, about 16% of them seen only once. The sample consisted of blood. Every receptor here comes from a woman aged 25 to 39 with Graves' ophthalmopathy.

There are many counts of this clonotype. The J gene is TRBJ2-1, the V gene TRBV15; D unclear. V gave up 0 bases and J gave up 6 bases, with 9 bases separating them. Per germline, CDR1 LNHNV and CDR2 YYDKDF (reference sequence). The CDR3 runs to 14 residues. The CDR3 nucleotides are TGTGCCACCAGCAGAGATCTCTCAGGCAATGAGCAGTTCTTC. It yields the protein CATSRDLSGNEQFF.

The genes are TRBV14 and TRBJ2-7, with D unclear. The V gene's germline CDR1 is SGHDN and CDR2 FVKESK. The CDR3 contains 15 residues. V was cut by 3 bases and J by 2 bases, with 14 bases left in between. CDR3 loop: CASSHDSGAAYEQYF. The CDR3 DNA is TGTGCCAGCAGCCATGATTCAGGCGCTGCCTACGAGCAGTACTTC.

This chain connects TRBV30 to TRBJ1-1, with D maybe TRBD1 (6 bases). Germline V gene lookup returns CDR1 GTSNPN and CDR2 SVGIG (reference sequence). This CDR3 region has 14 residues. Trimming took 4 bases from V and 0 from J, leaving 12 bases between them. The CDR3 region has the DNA TGTGCCTGGATGAGGGCAGGGGTGAACACTGAAGCTTTCTTT. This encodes CAWMRAGVNTEAFF.

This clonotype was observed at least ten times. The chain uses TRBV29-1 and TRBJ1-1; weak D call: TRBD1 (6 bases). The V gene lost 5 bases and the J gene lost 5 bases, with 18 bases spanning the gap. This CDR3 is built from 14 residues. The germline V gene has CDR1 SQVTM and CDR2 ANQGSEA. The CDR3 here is CSVSQGPRGTEAFF. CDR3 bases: TGCAGCGTTTCCCAGGGACCCAGGGGAACTGAAGCTTTCTTT.

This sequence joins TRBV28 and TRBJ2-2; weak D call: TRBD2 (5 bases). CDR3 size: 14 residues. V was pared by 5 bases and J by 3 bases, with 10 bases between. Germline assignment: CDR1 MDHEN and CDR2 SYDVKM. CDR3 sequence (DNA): TGTGCCAGCAGTGGACTCACGGACACCGGGGAGCTGTTTTTT. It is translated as CASSGLTDTGELFF.

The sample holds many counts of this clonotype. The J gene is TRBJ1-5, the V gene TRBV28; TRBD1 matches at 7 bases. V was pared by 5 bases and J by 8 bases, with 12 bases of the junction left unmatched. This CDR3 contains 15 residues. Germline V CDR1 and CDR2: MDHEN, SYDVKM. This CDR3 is CASSPIQTGWEPQHF. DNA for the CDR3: TGTGCCAGCAGTCCCATTCAGACAGGGTGGGAGCCCCAGCATTTT.

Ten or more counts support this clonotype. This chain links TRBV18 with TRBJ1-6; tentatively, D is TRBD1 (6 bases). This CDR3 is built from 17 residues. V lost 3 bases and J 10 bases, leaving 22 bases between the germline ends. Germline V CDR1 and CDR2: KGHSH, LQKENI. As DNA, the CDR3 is TGTGCCAGCTCACCGCAACCGGTACGGGAGGGGGACTCACCCCTCCACTTT. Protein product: CASSPQPVREGDSPLHF. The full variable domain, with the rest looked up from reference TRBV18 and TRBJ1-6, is NAGVMQNPRHLVRRRGQEARLRCSPMKGHSHVYWYRQLPEEGLKFMVYLQKENIIDESGMPKERFSAEFPKEGPSILRIQQVVRGDSAAYFCASSPQPVREGDSPLHFGNGTRLTVT.

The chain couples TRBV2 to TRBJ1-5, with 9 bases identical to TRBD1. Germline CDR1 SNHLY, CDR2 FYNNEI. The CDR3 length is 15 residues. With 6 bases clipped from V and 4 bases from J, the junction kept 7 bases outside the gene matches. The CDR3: CASRPGTGRNQPQHF. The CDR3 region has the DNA TGTGCCAGCAGACCCGGGACAGGGAGAAATCAGCCCCAGCATTTT.

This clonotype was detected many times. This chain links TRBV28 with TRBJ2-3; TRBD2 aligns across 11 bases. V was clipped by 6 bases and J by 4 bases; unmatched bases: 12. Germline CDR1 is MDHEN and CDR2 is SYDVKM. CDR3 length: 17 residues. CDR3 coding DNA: TGTGCCAGCAGCTCCTCCAGACTAGCGGGATATGCAGATACGCAGTATTTT. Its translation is CASSSSRLAGYADTQYF.

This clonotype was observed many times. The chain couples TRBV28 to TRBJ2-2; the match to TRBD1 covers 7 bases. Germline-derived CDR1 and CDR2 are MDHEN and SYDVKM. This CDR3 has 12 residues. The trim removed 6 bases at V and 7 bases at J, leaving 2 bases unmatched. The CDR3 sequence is CASSRDSGELFF. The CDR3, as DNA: TGTGCCAGCAGCAGGGACAGCGGGGAGCTGTTTTTT.

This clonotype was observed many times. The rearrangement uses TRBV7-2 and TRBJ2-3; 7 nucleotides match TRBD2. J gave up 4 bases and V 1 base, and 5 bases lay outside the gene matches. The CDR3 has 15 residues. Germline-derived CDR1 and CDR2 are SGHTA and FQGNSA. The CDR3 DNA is TGTGCCAGCAGCTTAGACGGGAGGAGTGCAGATACGCAGTATTTT. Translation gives CASSLDGRSADTQYF.

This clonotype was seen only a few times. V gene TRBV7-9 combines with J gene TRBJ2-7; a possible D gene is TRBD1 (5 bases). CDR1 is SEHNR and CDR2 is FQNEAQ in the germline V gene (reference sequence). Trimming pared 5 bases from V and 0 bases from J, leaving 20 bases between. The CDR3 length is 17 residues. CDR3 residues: CASSAAGPVPRSYEQYF. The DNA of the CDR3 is TGTGCCAGCAGCGCCGCAGGGCCGGTCCCCCGCTCCTACGAGCAGTACTTC.

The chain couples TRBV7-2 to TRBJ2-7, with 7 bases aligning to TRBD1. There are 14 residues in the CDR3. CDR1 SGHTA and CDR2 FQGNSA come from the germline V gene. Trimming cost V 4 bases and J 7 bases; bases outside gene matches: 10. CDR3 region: CASSSRQGRGEQYF. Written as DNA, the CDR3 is TGTGCCAGCAGCTCCAGACAGGGTCGGGGTGAGCAGTACTTC.

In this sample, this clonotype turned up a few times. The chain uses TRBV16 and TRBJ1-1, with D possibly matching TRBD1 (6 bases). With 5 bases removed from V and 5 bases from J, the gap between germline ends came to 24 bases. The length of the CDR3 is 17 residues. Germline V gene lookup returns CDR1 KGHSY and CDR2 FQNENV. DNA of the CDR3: TGTGCCAGCAGCGGGACGGAACAGGGAAGGGCGAGGACTGAAGCTTTCTTT. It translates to CASSGTEQGRARTEAFF. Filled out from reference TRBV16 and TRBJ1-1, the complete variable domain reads GEEVAQTPKHLVRGEGQKAKLYCAPIKGHSYVFWYQQVLKNEFKFLISFQNENVFDETGMPKERFSAKCLPNSPCSLEIQATKLEDSAVYFCASSGTEQGRARTEAFFGQGTRLTVV.

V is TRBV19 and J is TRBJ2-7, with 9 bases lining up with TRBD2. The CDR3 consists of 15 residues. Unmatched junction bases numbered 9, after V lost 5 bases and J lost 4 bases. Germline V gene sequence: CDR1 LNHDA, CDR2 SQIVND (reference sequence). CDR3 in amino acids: CASSEPLAGVYEQYF. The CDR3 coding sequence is TGTGCCAGTAGTGAACCTTTAGCGGGAGTATACGAGCAGTACTTC.

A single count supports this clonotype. Here the CDR3 reads CASSVENGGLRGYTF. CDR3 nucleotide sequence: TGTGCCAGCAGCGTAGAGAACGGGGGGCTAAGGGGCTACACCTTC. This sequence joins TRBV9 and TRBJ1-2; maybe TRBD1 (6 bases). The germline gives CDR1 SGDLS, CDR2 YYNGEE. The CDR3 covers 15 residues. The V end lost 0 bases, the J end lost 8 bases, and 17 bases lay between the germline ends.

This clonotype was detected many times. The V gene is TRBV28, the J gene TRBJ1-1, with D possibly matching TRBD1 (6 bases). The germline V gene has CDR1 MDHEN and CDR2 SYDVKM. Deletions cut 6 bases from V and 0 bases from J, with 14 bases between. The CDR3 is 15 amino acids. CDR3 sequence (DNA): TGTGCCAGCAGCTTAACAGGGACGGTGAACACTGAAGCTTTCTTT. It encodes CASSLTGTVNTEAFF. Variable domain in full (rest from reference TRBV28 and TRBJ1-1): DVKVTQSSRYLVKRTGEKVFLECVQDMDHENMFWYRQDPGLGLRLIYFSYDVKMKEKGDIPEGYSVSREKKERFSLILESASTNQTSMYLCASSLTGTVNTEAFFGQGTRLTVV.

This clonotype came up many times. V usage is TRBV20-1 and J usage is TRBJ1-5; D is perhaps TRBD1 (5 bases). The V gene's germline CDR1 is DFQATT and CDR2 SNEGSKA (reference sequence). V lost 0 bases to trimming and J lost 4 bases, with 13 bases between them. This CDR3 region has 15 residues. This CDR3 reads CSAREVTARNQPQHF. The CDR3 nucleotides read TGCAGTGCTAGAGAGGTGACAGCCCGGAATCAGCCCCAGCATTTT.

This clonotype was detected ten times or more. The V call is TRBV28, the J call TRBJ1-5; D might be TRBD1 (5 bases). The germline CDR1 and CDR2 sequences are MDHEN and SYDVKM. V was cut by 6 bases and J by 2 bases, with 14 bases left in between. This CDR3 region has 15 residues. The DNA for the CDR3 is TGTGCCAGCAGGACCGTGGGGCGCGGCAATCAGCCCCAGCATTTT. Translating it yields CASRTVGRGNQPQHF.

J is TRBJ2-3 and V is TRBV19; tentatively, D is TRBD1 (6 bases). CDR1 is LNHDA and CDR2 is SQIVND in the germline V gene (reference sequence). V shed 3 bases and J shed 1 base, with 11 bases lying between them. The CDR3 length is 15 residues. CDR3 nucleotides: TGTGCCAGTAGTATGGTGGGACAACGCACAGATACGCAGTATTTT. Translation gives CASSMVGQRTDTQYF.

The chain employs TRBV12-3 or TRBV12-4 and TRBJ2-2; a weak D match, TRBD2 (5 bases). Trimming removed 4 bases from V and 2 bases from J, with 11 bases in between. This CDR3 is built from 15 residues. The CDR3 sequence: CASSSTGINTGELFF. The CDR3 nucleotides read TGTGCCAGCAGTTCCACCGGGATTAACACCGGGGAGCTGTTTTTT.

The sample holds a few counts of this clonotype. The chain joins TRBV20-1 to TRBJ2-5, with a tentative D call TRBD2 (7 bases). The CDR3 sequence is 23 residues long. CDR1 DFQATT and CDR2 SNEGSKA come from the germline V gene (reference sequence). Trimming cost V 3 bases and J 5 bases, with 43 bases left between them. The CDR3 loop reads CSASRVPGGAKAIIANYLETQYF. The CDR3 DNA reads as TGCAGTGCTAGTAGAGTCCCTGGGGGGGCAAAGGCAATTATCGCAAATTATTTGGAGACCCAGTACTTC.

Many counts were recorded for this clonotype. The CDR3 loop reads CASSFQFLANYEQYF. CDR3 nucleotides: TGTGCCAGCAGCTTCCAGTTTCTAGCCAACTACGAGCAGTACTTC. The gene calls are TRBV5-5 and TRBJ2-7; D possibly corresponds to TRBD2 (5 bases). The CDR3 length is 15 residues. Germline lookup yields CDR1 SGHKS and CDR2 YYEKEE (reference sequence). Trimming removed 2 bases from V and 3 bases from J, with 15 bases in between. Together with reference TRBV5-5 and TRBJ2-7, the CDR3 gives the full variable domain: DAGVTQSPTHLIKTRGQQVTLRCSPISGHKSVSWYQQVLGQGPQFIFQYYEKEERGRGNFPDRFSARQFPNYSSELNVNALLLGDSALYLCASSFQFLANYEQYFGPGTRLTVT.

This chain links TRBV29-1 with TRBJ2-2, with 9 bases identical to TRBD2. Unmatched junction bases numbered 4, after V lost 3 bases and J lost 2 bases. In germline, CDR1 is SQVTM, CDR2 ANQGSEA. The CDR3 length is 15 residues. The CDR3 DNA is TGCAGCGTTGACCCAGCGGGAGGTAACACCGGGGAGCTGTTTTTT. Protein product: CSVDPAGGNTGELFF.

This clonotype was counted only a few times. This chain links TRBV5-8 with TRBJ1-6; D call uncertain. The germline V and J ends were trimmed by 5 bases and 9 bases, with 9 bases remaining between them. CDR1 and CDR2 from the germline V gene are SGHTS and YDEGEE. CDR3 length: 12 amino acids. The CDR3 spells CASSLSGSPLHF. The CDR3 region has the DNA TGTGCCAGCAGTTTGTCGGGTTCACCCCTCCACTTT.